A single sample gave rise to the 29 T cell receptor beta chains below, sequenced in a study of T cells in Graves' hyperthyroidism and ophthalmopathy. The investigators amplified TCR beta CDR3 regions from RNA transcripts. Carried out on the TCR CDR3, a first-round RT-PCR used the HTBI primer set. TCRdb redid the calling of the multiplex PCR reads with MiXCR, one entry per CDR3 protein. The data show nearly 750,000 distinct CDR3 sequences, 35% seen once. Material for sequencing was blood. Receptor source: a woman between 35 and 50 years old with Graves' hyperthyroidism.

At least ten counts were recorded for this clonotype. V and J are TRBV7-2 and TRBJ1-1; D is uncertain. The germline CDR1 and CDR2 sequences are SGHTA and FQGNSA. There are 15 residues in the CDR3. Trimming cost V 1 base and J 0 bases, with 9 bases left between them. The CDR3: CASSLDPSVNTEAFF. The CDR3 DNA sequence: TGTGCCAGCAGCTTAGATCCTTCGGTGAACACTGAAGCTTTCTTT.

On this clonotype itself: One junction end does not reproduce the germline sequence, and a read error may be involved. V gene TRBV7-2 combines with J gene TRBJ2-7; D uncertain. This CDR3 is 12 amino acids long. From germline, CDR1 is SGHTA and CDR2 FQGNSA. The CDR3 coding sequence is TGTGCCAGCAGCTCCGGGTACGGCGAGCACTACTTC. Protein sequence: CASSSGYGEHYF.

As to this clonotype: With a much larger clone just one base away, this may be a read error. The rearrangement links TRBV11-3 to TRBJ1-2; tentative D call: TRBD1 (5 bases). Trimming took 2 bases from V and 3 from J, leaving 7 bases between them. Germline V gene data show CDR1 as SGHNT and CDR2 as YENEEA. The CDR3 runs 13 residues. CDR3 sequence reads: CASSLRGYYGYTF. Here the CDR3 DNA reads TGTGCCAGCAGCTTACGGGGGTACTATGGCTACACCTTC.

A note on this clonotype: The junction and the germline gene differ at one end; a read error may be behind it. The chain combines TRBV10-2 with TRBJ2-1, with 7 bases that match TRBD1. CDR3 size: 16 residues. Per germline, CDR1 WSHSY and CDR2 SAAADI. The CDR3 coding sequence is TGTGCCAGCAGTTCACCAAATAGCCGGGACAGCCTGGAGCAGTTCTTC. Translated, it gives CASSSPNSRDSLEQFF.

This clonotype was counted many times. This chain connects TRBV7-6 to TRBJ1-1, with D possibly matching TRBD1 (5 bases). V lost 5 bases, J lost 11 bases, and 18 bases lay in between. The germline gives CDR1 SGHVS, CDR2 FNYEAQ. The CDR3 contains 13 residues. The CDR3 loop reads CASSPSRGSGAFF. CDR3 sequence (DNA): TGTGCCAGCAGCCCAAGTAGGGGCTCTGGGGCTTTCTTT.

Here the CDR3 DNA reads TGTGCCAGCAGCTTTTCACTCACTGAAGCTTTCTTT. This encodes CASSFSLTEAFF. V and J are TRBV7-9 and TRBJ1-1; D not certain. CDR1 is SEHNR, CDR2 FQNEAQ, per germline (reference sequence). Trimming shortened V by 3 bases and J by 4 bases, and 6 bases separated the two germline ends. The CDR3 extends over 12 amino acids.

This clonotype has a count of ten or more. The gene calls are TRBV12-3 or TRBV12-4 and TRBJ2-7, with 9 bases identical to TRBD2. The trim removed 3 bases at V and 5 bases at J, leaving 5 bases unmatched. The CDR3 is made up of 14 amino acids. CDR3 residues: CASSFAGGPHEQYF. CDR3 in DNA: TGTGCCAGCAGTTTTGCGGGGGGGCCCCACGAGCAGTACTTC.

This clonotype has at least ten counts. The chain uses TRBV7-3 and TRBJ1-1; unclear D gene. The CDR3 covers 13 residues. Per the germline V gene, CDR1 is SGHTA and CDR2 is FQGTGA. Trimming took off 5 bases at V and 5 bases at J, with 12 bases between the two ends. This chain's CDR3 is CASSQLVGTEAFF. The CDR3 bases are TGTGCCAGCAGCCAACTAGTTGGGACTGAAGCTTTCTTT.

Turning to this clonotype: The CDR3 carries no conserved terminal phenylalanine or tryptophan, so it likely arises from a read error. V is TRBV7-9 and J is TRBJ2-7, with 14 bases aligning to TRBD2. CDR1 is SEHNR and CDR2 is FQNEAQ in the germline V gene (reference sequence). The CDR3 length is 18 residues. V lost 4 bases to trimming and J lost 2 bases; unmatched junction nucleotides: 10. CDR3 sequence: CASSSTGTSGRWTYEQYL. DNA of the CDR3: TGTGCCAGCAGCTCTACCGGGACTAGCGGGAGATGGACCTACGAGCAGTACCTC.

This clonotype was counted at least ten times. The DNA of the CDR3 is TGTGCCAGCAGTGAGATCGGGGCAAAAGAGACCCAGTACTTC. Translated, it gives CASSEIGAKETQYF. This chain joins TRBV2 and TRBJ2-5, with D possibly being TRBD1 or TRBD2 (5 bases each). CDR1 SNHLY and CDR2 FYNNEI come from the germline V gene. The CDR3 spans 14 residues. The V end was cut by 3 bases, the J end by 3 bases, with 11 bases between.

With regard to this clonotype: A read error is possible here, since a much larger clone lies one base away. The CDR3 does not close with the conserved phenylalanine or tryptophan, likely indicating a read error. The rearrangement joins TRBV14 to TRBJ1-6; TRBD1 agrees at 7 bases. This CDR3 contains 15 residues. Unmatched junction bases numbered 5, after V lost 1 base and J lost 8 bases. The V gene's germline CDR1 is SGHDN and CDR2 FVKESK. For the CDR3, the DNA is TGTGCCAGCAGCCAAGTCCGAGGGGGCGATTCACCCCTCCACCTT. It translates to CASSQVRGGDSPLHL.

V and J are TRBV6-1 and TRBJ2-7; TRBD2 aligns across 14 bases. V lost 6 bases and J lost 7; bases outside the gene matches: 8. The CDR3 totals 15 residues. From germline, CDR1 is MNHNS and CDR2 SASEGT. This chain's CDR3 is CASSRTSGGPGEQYF. CDR3 nucleotides: TGTGCCAGCAGCCGGACTAGCGGGGGGCCGGGGGAGCAGTACTTC.

V usage is TRBV20-1 and J usage is TRBJ2-5; 7 bases are a match to TRBD2. The germline V gene has CDR1 DFQATT and CDR2 SNEGSKA (reference sequence). This CDR3 has 13 amino acids. Unmatched junction bases numbered 13, after V lost 3 bases and J lost 12 bases. The CDR3 DNA follows: TGCAGTGCTAGTCCCGGGACTAAGGGGAAGGAGTACTTC. This translates into CSASPGTKGKEYF.

In this sample, this clonotype turned up many times. The CDR3 nucleotides read TGCGCCAGCAGCCAAGATCTAACCTACGAGCAGTACTTC. Its protein is CASSQDLTYEQYF. The chain links TRBV4-3 to TRBJ2-7; D is unresolved. Germline CDR1 and CDR2: LGHNA and YSLEER. The ends were cut back, 0 bases at V and 2 bases at J, with 5 bases in the middle. The CDR3 has 13 amino acids.

The J gene is TRBJ2-5, the V gene TRBV3-1, with no clear D. V was pared by 4 bases and J by 1 base, with 13 bases between. The CDR3 has 15 residues. CDR1 is LGHDT, CDR2 YNNKEL, per germline (reference sequence). CDR3 protein: CASSPSYGSQETQYF. The CDR3, as DNA: TGTGCCAGCAGCCCTAGTTACGGGTCCCAAGAGACCCAGTACTTC.

This clonotype was observed a handful of times. This rearrangement joins TRBV6-5 to TRBJ1-6; D not certain. This CDR3 has 17 amino acids. Germline CDR1 reads MNHEY; CDR2 reads SVGAGI. Trimming left V 6 bases short and J 3 bases short, with 18 bases between. CDR3 in DNA: TGTGCCAGCAGACGAGACTTAGGACGTCTCTATAATTCACCCCTCCACTTT. Translating gives CASRRDLGRLYNSPLHF.

The V call is TRBV7-4, the J call TRBJ1-4, with D tentatively TRBD1 (5 bases). This CDR3 region has 14 residues. The germline gives CDR1 SGHVT, CDR2 SQSDAQ. Trimming pared 5 bases from V and 8 bases from J, leaving 15 bases between. The DNA of the CDR3 is TGTGCCAGCAGCATCCGGGAGGGGAGGGAAAAACTGTTTTTT. It is translated as CASSIREGREKLFF.

This clonotype was seen repeatedly, ten times or more. This chain uses TRBV7-2 with TRBJ2-2; 9 nucleotides align to TRBD2. CDR1 is SGHTA, CDR2 FQGNSA, per germline. This CDR3 comprises 16 residues. Trimming cost V 7 bases and J 6 bases; bases outside gene matches: 12. The CDR3 is CASTTPRGRASGELFF. DNA of the CDR3: TGTGCCAGCACCACCCCCCGCGGGAGGGCATCCGGGGAGCTGTTTTTT.

This clonotype has ten or more counts. The chain uses TRBV2 and TRBJ1-2, with 8 bases that match TRBD1. The CDR3 contains 14 residues. The germline CDR1 and CDR2 sequences are SNHLY and FYNNEI. J gave up 4 bases and V 8 bases, and 9 bases lay outside the gene matches. This CDR3 is CASRSQGDSYGYTF. The CDR3 DNA follows: TGTGCCAGCCGATCACAGGGGGATAGCTATGGCTACACCTTC.

This clonotype was found a few times. V and J are TRBV11-1 and TRBJ1-2, with D perhaps TRBD1 (5 bases). This CDR3 region has 9 residues. V gave up 11 bases and J gave up 4 bases, with 5 bases separating them. Germline CDR1 and CDR2: SGHAT and FQDESV (reference sequence). The CDR3: CADSYGYTF. CDR3 in DNA: TGTGCCGACAGCTATGGCTACACCTTC.

At least ten counts were recorded for this clonotype. The rearrangement joins TRBV20-1 to TRBJ1-1; D is ambiguous. The CDR3 length is 14 residues. The ends were cut back, 0 bases at V and 3 bases at J, with 11 bases in the middle. Germline V gene sequence: CDR1 DFQATT, CDR2 SNEGSKA (reference sequence). CDR3 bases: TGCAGTGCTAGAGATGGGCTTGCGTACACTGAAGCTTTCTTT. It translates to CSARDGLAYTEAFF.

The CDR3 loop is CASSSHPGYEQYF. The CDR3 nucleotides are TGTGCCAGCAGTTCACACCCAGGCTACGAGCAGTACTTC. V is TRBV14 and J is TRBJ2-7; no firm D call. Germline V CDR1 and CDR2: SGHDN, FVKESK. CDR3 size: 13 residues. V gave up 6 bases and J gave up 3 bases, with 12 bases separating them.

This clonotype was observed a single time. The J gene is TRBJ1-5, the V gene TRBV2; D may be TRBD1 (5 bases). Germline CDR1 and CDR2: SNHLY and FYNNEI. Trimming shortened V by 1 base and J by 0 bases, and 7 bases separated the two germline ends. The CDR3 sequence is 15 residues long. CDR3 sequence reads: CASSEVGGSNQPQHF. CDR3 DNA: TGTGCCAGCAGTGAAGTGGGGGGTAGCAATCAGCCCCAGCATTTT.

V and J are TRBV4-1 and TRBJ1-2; D gene ambiguous. There are 16 residues in the CDR3. V shed 0 bases and J shed 4 bases, with 15 bases lying between them. CDR1 MGHRA and CDR2 YSYEKL come from the germline V gene. CDR3 DNA: TGCGCCAGCAGCCAAGATGGGCCGTTGGGGATCTATGGCTACACCTTC. It is translated as CASSQDGPLGIYGYTF.

In its sample, this clonotype was seen many times. This sequence joins TRBV5-1 and TRBJ1-1, with no clear D. V was pared by 1 base and J by 2 bases, with 12 bases between. Germline loops: CDR1 SGHRS, CDR2 YFSETQ. The CDR3 runs to 15 residues. CDR3 in DNA: TGCGCCAGCAGCTTGAATAAGCTGGGCAACACTGAAGCTTTCTTT. It codes for CASSLNKLGNTEAFF.

The chain employs TRBV12-3 or TRBV12-4 and TRBJ1-4, with D possibly matching TRBD1 (5 bases). Trimming shortened V by 3 bases and J by 5 bases, and 13 bases separated the two germline ends. The CDR3 sequence is 15 residues long. CDR3 coding DNA: TGTGCCAGCAGTTTTTACGGGGCGGAGAATGAAAAACTGTTTTTT. This gives the protein CASSFYGAENEKLFF.

A note on this clonotype: Just one base apart from a much larger clone, this may be a read error. This rearrangement joins TRBV20-1 to TRBJ1-1, with D maybe TRBD1 (6 bases). The ends were cut back, 4 bases at V and 4 bases at J, with 13 bases in the middle. The CDR3 runs to 13 residues. Per germline, CDR1 DFQATT and CDR2 SNEGSKA (reference sequence). CDR3 residues: CSATDRRSTEAFF. The CDR3 coding sequence is TGCAGTGCTACGGACAGAAGGAGCACTGAAGCTTTCTTT.

This chain joins TRBV2 and TRBJ1-1; TRBD1 aligns across 7 bases. This CDR3 is built from 13 residues. In germline, CDR1 is SNHLY, CDR2 FYNNEI. V shed 6 bases, J shed 7 bases, and the junction held 8 bases outside the gene matches. The CDR3 DNA reads as TGTGCCAGCAGAGGGACAGCTCGTAGTGAAGCTTTCTTT. This sequence encodes CASRGTARSEAFF.

The chain combines TRBV10-3 with TRBJ2-2; D unresolved. Germline V gene data show CDR1 as ENHRY and CDR2 as SYGVKD. V was clipped by 3 bases and J by 6 bases, with 5 bases between them. The CDR3 has 12 amino acids. The CDR3 protein is CAISEWAGELFF. The CDR3 nucleotides read TGTGCCATCAGTGAATGGGCCGGGGAGCTGTTTTTT.